This entry lists 28 T cell receptor beta chains sequenced from one sample in a study of cytomegalovirus exposure and HLA in healthy donors. Use of 60 Vbeta and 13 Jbeta primers characterized the PCR. TCRdb's table, derived via immunoSEQ multiplex PCR, lists solely in-frame clones and lacks some. The sample shows about 170,000 clones, roughly 79% of them seen only once. Sequencing input: PBMCs. The receptors originated from a woman in her fifties or sixties in good health and CMV-seropositive.

J is TRBJ2-1 and V is TRBV5-1; 10 nucleotides line up with TRBD2. The junction had 5 bases not matched to a gene; V was cut back by 4 bases and J by 4 bases. CDR1 and CDR2 (germline): SGHRS, YFSETQ. The CDR3 runs 15 residues. The CDR3 sequence: CASSTTSGRYNEQFF. DNA of the CDR3: TGCGCCAGCAGCACGACTAGCGGGCGTTACAATGAGCAGTTCTTC.

V gene TRBV4-3 combines with J gene TRBJ1-1; unclear D gene. The CDR3 has 13 residues. Per the germline V gene, CDR1 is LGHNA and CDR2 is YSLEER. V was clipped by 0 bases and J by 3 bases, with 5 bases between them. CDR3 nucleotides: TGCGCCAGCAGCCAAGATCTAGACACTGAAGCTTTCTTT. Amino acids: CASSQDLDTEAFF.

The rearrangement links TRBV2 to TRBJ1-2; D may be TRBD1 (5 bases). Germline V gene lookup returns CDR1 SNHLY and CDR2 FYNNEI. The ends were cut back, 9 bases at V and 2 bases at J, with 10 bases in the middle. This CDR3 contains 12 residues. The CDR3, as DNA: TGTGCCAGTTCCCGGGGGAACTATGGCTACACCTTC. Amino acid sequence: CASSRGNYGYTF.

The chain joins TRBV9 to TRBJ2-7, with 7 bases identical to TRBD2. Germline assignment: CDR1 SGDLS and CDR2 YYNGEE. J gave up 0 bases and V 4 bases, and 4 bases lay outside the gene matches. This CDR3 comprises 14 residues. The CDR3 DNA follows: TGTGCCAGCAGCCCTACTAGCGCCTCCTACGAGCAGTACTTC. This translates into CASSPTSASYEQYF.

The J gene is TRBJ1-1, the V gene TRBV6-5; the D is unclear. Germline V gene data show CDR1 as MNHEY and CDR2 as SVGAGI. With 5 bases removed from V and 0 bases from J, the gap between germline ends came to 7 bases. CDR3 length: 13 residues. CDR3 DNA: TGTGCCAGCAGTCAGGAACTGAACACTGAAGCTTTCTTT. Protein: CASSQELNTEAFF.

This chain uses TRBV11-3 with TRBJ2-3; perhaps TRBD2 as D (6 bases). V was cut by 1 base and J by 2 bases, with 7 bases left in between. Germline V CDR1 and CDR2: SGHNT, YENEEA. The CDR3 loop spans 14 amino acids. The DNA for the CDR3 is TGTGCCAGCAGCTTAGGGGGGGACACAGATACGCAGTATTTT. Translated, it gives CASSLGGDTDTQYF.

The rearrangement joins TRBV7-8 to TRBJ2-2; TRBD2 matches 12 bases. V lost 4 bases to trimming and J lost 4 bases; unmatched junction nucleotides: 7. CDR3 length: 17 residues. Germline loops: CDR1 SGHVS, CDR2 FQNEAQ. The CDR3 protein is CASSSGLAGVGTGELFF. DNA for the CDR3: TGTGCCAGCAGCTCGGGACTAGCGGGCGTCGGCACCGGGGAGCTGTTTTTT.

This chain connects TRBV5-4 to TRBJ1-2; tentative D call: TRBD1 (5 bases). This CDR3 comprises 13 residues. Germline CDR1 SGHNT, CDR2 YYREEE (reference sequence). Trimming removed 5 bases at V and 5 bases at J, with 13 bases between. DNA of the CDR3: TGTGCCAGCAGTCCACAGGAAACTTATGGCTACACCTTC. Amino acids: CASSPQETYGYTF.

Details on this clone: The sample has other DNA sequences that encode this CDR3 too. The V call is TRBV6-1, the J call TRBJ1-5, with a tentative D call TRBD1 (5 bases). Between the trimmed V and J ends, which lost 5 bases and 5 bases, there was a span of 13 bases. The CDR3 is made up of 14 amino acids. In germline, CDR1 is MNHNS, CDR2 SASEGT. CDR3 loop: CASSIRGGDQPQHF. CDR3 DNA sequence: TGTGCCAGCAGTATACGAGGAGGGGATCAGCCCCAGCATTTT.

This chain uses TRBV28 with TRBJ2-7; 7 nucleotides align to TRBD2. With V trimmed by 4 bases and J by 2 bases, 11 bases remained unmatched. Germline V lookup: CDR1 MDHEN, CDR2 SYDVKM. The CDR3 totals 16 residues. The CDR3 is CASSSPGAGRAYEQYF. CDR3 DNA: TGTGCCAGCAGTTCGCCCGGAGCGGGGCGAGCCTACGAGCAGTACTTC.

This sequence joins TRBV15 and TRBJ1-1, with TRBD1 as a possible D gene (5 bases). V was trimmed by 0 bases and J by 6 bases, leaving 11 bases between them. This CDR3 contains 14 residues. Germline V gene sequence: CDR1 LNHNV, CDR2 YYDKDF (reference sequence). The CDR3 here is CATSRDLQGAEAFF. CDR3 sequence (DNA): TGTGCCACCAGCAGAGATCTTCAGGGCGCTGAAGCTTTCTTT.

This chain connects TRBV5-4 to TRBJ2-1; TRBD2 matches 14 bases. V lost 4 bases and J lost 12; bases outside the gene matches: 12. From germline, CDR1 is SGHNT and CDR2 YYREEE (reference sequence). The length of the CDR3 is 16 residues. This chain's CDR3 is CASSPLTSGRAVGQFF. CDR3 DNA: TGTGCCAGCAGCCCTCTGACTAGCGGGAGGGCCGTGGGGCAGTTCTTC.

A few counts support this clone. This chain links TRBV7-2 with TRBJ2-2, with TRBD2 identical over 9 bases. This CDR3 region has 16 residues. The germline CDR1 and CDR2 sequences are SGHTA and FQGNSA. V was clipped by 3 bases and J by 2 bases; unmatched bases: 4. Written as DNA, the CDR3 is TGTGCCAGCAGCTTCCAGCTAGCGGGAAACACCGGGGAGCTGTTTTTT. It is translated as CASSFQLAGNTGELFF.

V usage is TRBV30 and J usage is TRBJ1-5; D may be TRBD1 (5 bases). This CDR3 is 15 amino acids long. Germline CDR1 and CDR2: GTSNPN and SVGIG (reference sequence). Trimming took off 0 bases at V and 4 bases at J, with 13 bases between the two ends. The CDR3 region has the DNA TGTGCCTGGAGTGTGGGCGGGGGAGGGAATCAGCCCCAGCATTTT. It yields the protein CAWSVGGGGNQPQHF.

The rearrangement uses TRBV5-1 and TRBJ1-6, with no clear D. This CDR3 contains 15 residues. CDR1 and CDR2 from the germline V gene are SGHRS and YFSETQ. Trimming removed 1 base from V and 10 bases from J, with 15 bases in between. CDR3 in DNA: TGCGCCAGCAGCTTGTATACTTTGCCTCCATCACCCCTCCACTTT. Its protein product is CASSLYTLPPSPLHF.

This clone was detected a few times. The genes are TRBV4-1 and TRBJ1-2; perhaps TRBD1 as D (6 bases). Looked up from germline, CDR1 is MGHRA and CDR2 is YSYEKL. The CDR3 is made up of 15 amino acids. V was cut by 2 bases and J by 0 bases, with 10 bases left in between. The CDR3: CASSQPRTANYGYTF. The DNA for the CDR3 is TGCGCCAGCAGCCAACCAAGGACAGCTAACTATGGCTACACCTTC.

In regard to this clone: Other DNA sequences in this specimen translate into the identical CDR3. The chain carries TRBV30 and TRBJ1-5, with a tentative D call TRBD1 (5 bases). Germline CDR1 GTSNPN, CDR2 SVGIG (reference sequence). The ends were cut back, 3 bases at V and 5 bases at J, with 14 bases in the middle. The CDR3 spans 14 residues. The CDR3: CAWSVHGGDQPQHF. The CDR3 DNA is TGTGCCTGGAGCGTACACGGAGGGGATCAGCCCCAGCATTTT.

This clone occurred once. The chain couples TRBV13 to TRBJ2-4; TRBD1 might be the D (5 bases). The germline V and J ends were trimmed by 4 bases and 6 bases, with 10 bases remaining between them. The CDR3 loop spans 13 amino acids. CDR1 and CDR2 from the germline V gene are PRHDT and FYEKMQ (reference sequence). Here the CDR3 DNA reads TGTGCCAGCAGCTCACAGGAGCTAAACATTCAGTACTTC. Its protein product is CASSSQELNIQYF.

This rearrangement joins TRBV11-2 to TRBJ2-1, with TRBD2 as a possible D gene (6 bases). Germline assignment: CDR1 SGHAT and CDR2 FQNNGV. With 5 bases removed from V and 2 bases from J, the gap between germline ends came to 13 bases. This CDR3 is 15 amino acids long. CDR3 coding DNA: TGTGCCAGCAGCCCCGGGACTCCGACCTACAATGAGCAGTTCTTC. Its translation is CASSPGTPTYNEQFF.

The V gene is TRBV25-1, the J gene TRBJ2-5; unclear D gene. The germline V gene encodes CDR1 MGHDK and CDR2 SYGVNS. Trimming took 5 bases from V and 2 from J, leaving 9 bases between them. The length of the CDR3 is 13 residues. CDR3 sequence: CASSRPGQETQYF. The CDR3 bases are TGTGCCAGCAGTAGGCCAGGACAAGAGACCCAGTACTTC. The full variable domain, its missing parts supplied by reference TRBV25-1 and TRBJ2-5, is EADIYQTPRYLVIGTGKKITLECSQTMGHDKMYWYQQDPGMELHLIHYSYGVNSTEKGDLSSESTVSRIRTEHFPLTLESARPSHTSQYLCASSRPGQETQYFGPGTRLLVL.

The chain carries TRBV12-5 and TRBJ2-6; a possible D gene is TRBD2 (5 bases). Per the germline V gene, CDR1 is LGHNT and CDR2 is FRNRAP. CDR3 length: 19 amino acids. The V end lost 0 bases, the J end lost 2 bases, and 17 bases lay between the germline ends. CDR3 DNA sequence: TGTGCTAGTGGTTTGGTACCTCCACGTGGCGGGCCTGGGGCCAACGTCCTGACTTTC. Translation gives CASGLVPPRGGPGANVLTF.

The gene calls are TRBV6-5 and TRBJ2-7, with D maybe TRBD1 (6 bases). There are 14 residues in the CDR3. Germline V gene lookup returns CDR1 MNHEY and CDR2 SVGAGI. V dropped 4 bases and J dropped 0 bases, with 10 bases sitting between them. The DNA for the CDR3 is TGTGCCAGCAGTTTACAGGGAAGCTCCTACGAGCAGTACTTC. Its translation is CASSLQGSSYEQYF.

Here the CDR3 DNA reads TGCAGTGCAAGGACAGGGGCTGGCTACACCTTC. Residues: CSARTGAGYTF. The chain uses TRBV20-1 and TRBJ1-2; 9 nucleotides line up with TRBD1. Germline V gene lookup returns CDR1 DFQATT and CDR2 SNEGSKA (reference sequence). This CDR3 is built from 11 residues. J was trimmed by 7 bases and V by 6 bases; bases with no gene match: 3.

V and J are TRBV28 and TRBJ2-2; a weak D match, TRBD1 (6 bases). The CDR3 loop spans 14 amino acids. Trimming removed 6 bases at V and 1 base at J, with 9 bases between. The germline V gene encodes CDR1 MDHEN and CDR2 SYDVKM. The CDR3 protein is CASSLGGNTGELFF. The CDR3 nucleotides are TGTGCCAGCAGCCTAGGGGGGAACACCGGGGAGCTGTTTTTT.

The chain links TRBV2 to TRBJ2-7; 11 bases match TRBD1. V was clipped by 3 bases and J by 0 bases; unmatched bases: 4. This CDR3 region has 16 residues. Germline CDR1 is SNHLY and CDR2 is FYNNEI. The CDR3 region has the DNA TGTGCCAGCAGTGAGGACAGGGGGCTTAACTCCTACGAGCAGTACTTC. Translating it yields CASSEDRGLNSYEQYF.

The V gene is TRBV9, the J gene TRBJ2-3; 9 nucleotides match TRBD2. Per germline, CDR1 SGDLS and CDR2 YYNGEE. Germline trimming cut 4 bases from V and 4 bases from J; bases unmatched to any gene: 13. This CDR3 region has 17 residues. CDR3 coding DNA: TGTGCCAGCAGCCCAACAACTAGCGGGCGAAACTCAGATACGCAGTATTTT. Translated: CASSPTTSGRNSDTQYF. The whole variable domain, remainder taken from reference TRBV9 and TRBJ2-3, is DSGVTQTPKHLITATGQRVTLRCSPRSGDLSVYWYQQSLDQGLQFLIQYYNGEERAKGNILERFSAQQFPDLHSELNLSSLELGDSALYFCASSPTTSGRNSDTQYFGPGTRLTVL.

The rearrangement uses TRBV6-1 and TRBJ1-2; the D is unclear. CDR3 length: 13 amino acids. The germline V gene encodes CDR1 MNHNS and CDR2 SASEGT. Trimming stripped 2 bases from V and 4 bases from J, with 8 bases between. This CDR3 reads CASSESQSYGYTF. CDR3 in DNA: TGTGCCAGCAGTGAAAGCCAAAGCTATGGCTACACCTTC.

J is TRBJ2-1 and V is TRBV7-2; D possibly corresponds to TRBD2 (6 bases). Germline assignment: CDR1 SGHTA and CDR2 FQGNSA. This CDR3 has 13 amino acids. Deletions cut 2 bases from V and 8 bases from J, with 10 bases between. The CDR3 here is CASSLRGGDEQFF. CDR3 DNA sequence: TGTGCCAGCAGCTTACGAGGCGGGGATGAGCAGTTCTTC.